The clone carrying this TCR beta chain was counted a few times. Its specificity is unknown. Trimming took 4 bases from V and 6 from J, leaving 14 bases between them. The CDR3 consists of 14 residues. CDR1 LGHNA and CDR2 YSLEER come from the germline V gene. The sample originates from a study of T cell repertoires in cytomegalovirus infection. Study-wide background: A matching HLA type, together with CMV infection, was signaled by public TCR beta signatures.

Study-wide results and limits: HLA-C-restricted CMV-specific TCR beta clonotypes were dominant in the ex vivo response. The study identified carriers of CMV plus the relevant HLA from cumulative public TCR beta family frequency.

TCRdb re-derived calls from the reads in MiXCR, one entry per CDR3 protein. This sample carries hundreds of thousands of distinct CDR3 sequences, approximately 31% of them seen once, and the ten largest clones take 13%. The sample in question was cultured CD8+ T cells from PBMCs, obtained from culture after CMV antigen stimulation. The TCR originated in a human donor in good health (CMV status not recorded). Some clones in this sample may be carry-over from other donors' samples. The chain uses TRBV4-3 and TRBJ2-3, with D tentatively TRBD1 (5 bases). CDR3: CASSRTGAKDTQYF. CDR3 coding DNA: TGCGCCAGCAGCCGAACTGGGGCCAAGGATACGCAGTATTTT.